Below, one TCR beta chain is given with its context. The protocol was immunoSEQ multiplex PCR, while the TCRdb copy is restricted to in-frame clones and leaves out a portion. The table records about 90,000 clones, 90% of them present only once. This entry comes from a study of control samples from healthy donors and cancer patients. Germline values: CDR1 SGHRS, CDR2 YFSETQ. Deletions cut 4 bases from V and 4 bases from J, with 14 bases between. The length of the CDR3 is 14 residues. V and J are TRBV5-1 and TRBJ1-2; no firm D call. The TCR originated in a woman aged 18-35 years in good health. The sample was blood. CDR3 sequence: CASSTYWAAYGYTF. CDR3 bases: TGCGCCAGCAGCACCTACTGGGCGGCCTATGGCTACACCTTC.